This T cell receptor beta chain emerged from a study of blood T cell repertoires in COVID-19. On the study more broadly: The United States, Italy and Spain were the sources of the acute and convalescent COVID-19 samples. T cells, B-cell-depleted T cells, or PBMCs supplied cDNA or gDNA.

The length of the CDR3 is 15 residues. Germline CDR1 and CDR2: MGHRA and YSYEKL. V shed 4 bases, J shed 1 base, and the junction held 7 bases outside the gene matches. Authors' methods: How many nucleated cells were present was estimated from reference gene primer amplification. Sequencing used immunoSEQ multiplex PCR; TCRdb keeps in-frame clones, though not all of them. The DNA gave D and trimming, while V, J and clone size come from that table. The data show some 100,000 clones, with about 91% seen just once and 8.1% held by the top ten. The receptor was isolated from a woman between 65 and 79 years old with acute or convalescent COVID-19. What was sequenced was peripheral blood. The rearrangement joins TRBV4-1 to TRBJ2-7, with 7 bases that match TRBD1. This CDR3 is CASSLGQLTSYEQYF. DNA for the CDR3: TGCGCCAGCAGCCTGGGACAGCTTACGTCCTACGAGCAGTACTTC.